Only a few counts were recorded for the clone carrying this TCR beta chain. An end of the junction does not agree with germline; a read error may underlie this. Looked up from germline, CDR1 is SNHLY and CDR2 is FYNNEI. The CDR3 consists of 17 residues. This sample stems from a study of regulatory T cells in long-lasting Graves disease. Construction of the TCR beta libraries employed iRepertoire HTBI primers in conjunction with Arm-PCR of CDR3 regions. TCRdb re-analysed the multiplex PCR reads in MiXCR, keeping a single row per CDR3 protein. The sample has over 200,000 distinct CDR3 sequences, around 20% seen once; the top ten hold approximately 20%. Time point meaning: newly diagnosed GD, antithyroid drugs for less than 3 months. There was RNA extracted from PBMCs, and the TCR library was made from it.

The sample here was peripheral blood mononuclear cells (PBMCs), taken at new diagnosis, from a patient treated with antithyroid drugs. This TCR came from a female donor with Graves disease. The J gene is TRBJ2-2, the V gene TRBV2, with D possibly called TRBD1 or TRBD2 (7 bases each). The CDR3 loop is CAGRQGGIEPDTGELFF. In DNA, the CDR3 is TGTGCCGGAAGACAGGGAGGGATCGAGCCGGACACTGGGGAGCTGTTTTTT.